The present T cell receptor beta chain was sequenced within a study of cytomegalovirus exposure and HLA in healthy donors. Germline loops: CDR1 SGHVS, CDR2 FNYEAQ. This CDR3 comprises 15 residues. V dropped 1 base and J dropped 5 bases, with 11 bases sitting between them. The table came from immunoSEQ multiplex PCR; TCRdb's copy has only in-frame clones and leaves some out. This sample has more than 300,000 clones, with about nine tenths found just once. Notes on the study in general: In vitro experiments confirmed that a few CMV-associated chains were specific for CMV antigens. Among TCR beta chains, those listed as cytomegalovirus-associated numbered some 160.

Remarks on this clone: What it binds is unknown.

The sequencing input was PBMCs. This TCR derives from a woman aged 18-29 years in good health and CMV-seronegative. The chain recombines TRBV7-6 with TRBJ2-2; weak D call: TRBD2 (5 bases). For the CDR3, the DNA is TGTGCCAGCAGCTTAGACGGGGTTGGTACCGGGGAGCTGTTTTTT. This codes for CASSLDGVGTGELFF.